This T cell receptor (beta chain) was obtained from a study of beta chain features in type 1 diabetes. Purity above 95% was achieved in all sorted populations. The study reverse transcribed the entire isolated RNA, so it sequenced expressed TCRB transcripts. Using immunoSEQ multiplex PCR, the repertoire was profiled, and TCRdb retains in-frame clones only, with some absent. The sample contains 640,000 or so clones, around 15% of which appear only once. General study results and limits: Patients' naive, central memory and regulatory TCRB repertoires appeared more alike than those of healthy donors. Type 1 diabetes patients had moderately but significantly shorter TCRB CDR3s in all four CD4+ subsets. Because the template was cDNA, high-expressing cells might be over-represented.

CDR3 length: 16 amino acids. The germline V gene has CDR1 SEHNR and CDR2 FQNEAQ (reference sequence). The V and J ends lost 0 bases and 4 bases respectively, with 12 bases between them. With regard to this clone: Its antigen is not known.

The rearrangement links TRBV7-9 to TRBJ1-4, with D possibly being TRBD1 (5 bases). Material: naive CD4+ T cells from blood. The receptor was derived from a man between 18 and 29 years old with type 1 diabetes. CDR3 residues: CASSLARGGYNEKLFF. In DNA, the CDR3 is TGTGCCAGCAGCTTAGCCCGGGGCGGGTATAATGAAAAACTGTTTTTT. The complete variable domain, with remaining parts taken from reference TRBV7-9 and TRBJ1-4, reads DTGVSQNPRHKITKRGQNVTFRCDPISEHNRLYWYRQTLGQGPEFLTYFQNEAQLEKSRLLSDRFSAERPKGSFSTLEIQRTEQGDSAMYLCASSLARGGYNEKLFFGSGTQLSVL.